This T cell receptor (beta chain) was sequenced in a study of T cell repertoires in cytomegalovirus infection. MiXCR, applied by TCRdb to the reads, yields one record per CDR3 protein. Of 650,000 to 900,000 distinct CDR3 sequences in the sample, under 35% were seen once. Overall study results and limits: The cumulative frequency of public TCR beta families identified carriers of CMV plus the relevant HLA.

In its sample, this clonotype was seen many times. Its target is not known. The CDR3 is 15 amino acids. CDR1 is SGHTA, CDR2 FQGNSA, per germline. V was cut by 1 base and J by 5 bases, with 13 bases left in between. The sample was cultured CD8+ T cells from PBMCs, taken from culture after CMV antigen stimulation. The chain links TRBV7-2 to TRBJ2-3; the D gene is possibly TRBD2 (5 bases). This receptor was obtained from a human donor in good health (CMV status not recorded). Some clones in this sample may be carry-over from other donors' samples. The CDR3 region has the DNA TGTGCCAGCAGCTTAGAACTAGTAAGAATAGATACGCAGTATTTT. This encodes CASSLELVRIDTQYF.